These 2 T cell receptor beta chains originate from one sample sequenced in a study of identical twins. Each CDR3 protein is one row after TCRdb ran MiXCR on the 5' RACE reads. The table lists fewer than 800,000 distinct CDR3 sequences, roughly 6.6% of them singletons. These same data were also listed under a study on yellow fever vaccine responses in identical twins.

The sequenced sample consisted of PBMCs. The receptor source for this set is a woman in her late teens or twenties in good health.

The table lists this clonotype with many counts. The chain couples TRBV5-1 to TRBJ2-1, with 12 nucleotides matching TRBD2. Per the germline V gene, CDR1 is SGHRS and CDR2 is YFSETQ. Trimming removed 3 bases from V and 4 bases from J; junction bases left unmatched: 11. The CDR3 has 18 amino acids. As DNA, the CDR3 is TGCGCCAGCAGCTACTCCCGGACTAGCGGGGAGGGATACAATGAGCAGTTCTTC. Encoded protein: CASSYSRTSGEGYNEQFF.

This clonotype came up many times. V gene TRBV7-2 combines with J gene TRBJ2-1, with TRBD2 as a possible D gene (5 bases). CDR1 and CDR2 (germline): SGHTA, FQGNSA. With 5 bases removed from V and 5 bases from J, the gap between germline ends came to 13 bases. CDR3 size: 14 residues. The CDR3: CASSLFFGNNEQFF. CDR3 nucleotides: TGTGCCAGCAGCCTATTTTTCGGGAACAATGAGCAGTTCTTC. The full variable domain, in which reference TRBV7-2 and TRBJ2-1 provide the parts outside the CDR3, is GAGVSQSPSNKVTEKGKDVELRCDPISGHTALYWYRQSLGQGLEFLIYFQGNSAPDKSGLPSDRFSAERTGGSVSTLTIQRTQQEDSAVYLCASSLFFGNNEQFFGPGTRLTVL.